The present entry profiles one TCR beta chain with its context. No antigen is known for it. These data belong to a study of cytomegalovirus exposure and HLA in healthy donors. As for the study in general: Most donors, around 81% of more than 300 genotyped, fell in the Caucasian-associated ancestry cluster. Whole-study results and caveats: It was reported that the classifier diagnosed cytomegalovirus status with high specificity and sensitivity in both the original and validation cohorts. It was 164 TCR beta chains that were listed as cytomegalovirus-associated.

Primers for the PCR totalled 60 Vbeta and 13 Jbeta. TCRdb's table, derived via immunoSEQ multiplex PCR, lists solely in-frame clones and lacks some. The sample shows approximately 190,000 clones, more than 70% of them seen only once. Trimming at V came to 3 bases and at J to 10 bases, leaving 9 bases not matched to a gene. Germline V lookup: CDR1 MNHEY, CDR2 SMNVEV (reference sequence). This CDR3 comprises 15 residues. The V and J genes are TRBV27 and TRBJ2-1; 10 bases agree with TRBD2. The specimen was PBMCs. The source is a man aged 35 to 55 in good health and CMV-seropositive. CDR3 nucleotide sequence: TGTGCCAGCAGTTTCCCGGTGCTAGCGGGAGAAGAGCAGTTCTTC. Its translation is CASSFPVLAGEEQFF.